The source of this T cell receptor (beta chain) is a study of cytomegalovirus exposure and HLA in healthy donors. Study findings and constraints: The listing of roughly 160 TCR beta chains classed them as cytomegalovirus-associated.

Both 60 Vbeta primers and 13 Jbeta primers went into the PCR. Method: immunoSEQ multiplex PCR; TCRdb's copy keeps in-frame clones and lacks some. The sample yields around 200,000 clones, roughly 78% seen once. A word on this clone: The antigen remains unidentified.

The material sequenced was PBMCs. This TCR was recovered from a boy aged 10-17 years in good health and CMV-seronegative.

The CDR3 DNA sequence: TGTGCCATCAGGAACAGGGAGTCGAGGGACACTGAAGCTTTCTTT. The encoded protein is CAIRNRESRDTEAFF. The J gene is TRBJ1-1, the V gene TRBV10-3, with a possible D match to TRBD1 (6 bases). The CDR3 runs 15 residues. Trimming took 6 bases from V and 3 from J, leaving 17 bases between them. Germline CDR1 ENHRY, CDR2 SYGVKD.